One and the same sample provided the 3 T cell receptor beta chains below, sequenced in a study of cytotoxic CD8 clonotypes in ibrutinib-treated CLL. TCRdb's copy holds only in-frame clones and misses some; the assay was immunoSEQ multiplex PCR. The table has 250,000 to 350,000 clones, around 69% seen once. Specimen: PBMCs, collected at disease progression, from a patient treated with ibrutinib. The receptors stem from a human donor with chronic lymphocytic leukemia.

The chain has TRBV5-8 and TRBJ2-1; D perhaps matches TRBD1 (5 bases). From germline, CDR1 is SGHTS and CDR2 YDEGEE. V lost 5 bases to trimming and J lost 5 bases, with 17 bases between them. The CDR3 runs 15 residues. In nucleotides, the CDR3 is TGTGCCAGCAGTAAGCCTTTTACAGGACACAATGAGCAGTTCTTC. It translates to CASSKPFTGHNEQFF.

V gene TRBV5-8 combines with J gene TRBJ2-3; either TRBD1 or TRBD2 may supply D (6 bases each). V was clipped by 4 bases and J by 4 bases, with 16 bases between them. CDR3 length: 15 residues. The germline V gene has CDR1 SGHTS and CDR2 YDEGEE. The CDR3 DNA is TGTGCCAGCAGCATCCCTGGGGGGCCGGCAGATACGCAGTATTTT. This gives the protein CASSIPGGPADTQYF.

The chain links TRBV18 to TRBJ2-3; D call uncertain. The CDR3 runs 14 residues. Germline assignment: CDR1 KGHSH and CDR2 LQKENI. The V and J ends lost 6 bases and 0 bases respectively, with 10 bases between them. CDR3 sequence reads: CASSNSDSTDTQYF. The CDR3 DNA reads TGTGCCAGCTCGAACAGCGATAGCACAGATACGCAGTATTTT.